The rows below give T cell receptor beta chains drawn from one sample of a study of cytomegalovirus exposure and HLA in healthy donors. Here immunoSEQ multiplex PCR was the method, and the copy in TCRdb shows in-frame clones only, minus some. This table holds roughly 110,000 clones, roughly 71% found once. Sequenced material: PBMCs. Source of these receptors: a man in his late teens or twenties in good health and CMV-seropositive. CDR3s include the opening cysteine and the closing phenylalanine or tryptophan. The order of the fields is clone size, J gene, D gene, V gene, CDR3 protein, CDR3 DNA. The D gene is left open where the match is weak. Clone size appears in some rows only: once, few, many, or a class for an expanded clone.

clone_size: few
j_call: TRBJ1-1
d_call: .
v_call: TRBV28
cdr3_aa: CASSSPGLDTEAFF
cdr3_nt: TGTGCCAGCAGTTCCCCTGGACTTGACACTGAAGCTTTCTTT

clone_size: .
j_call: TRBJ1-2
d_call: .
v_call: TRBV10-3
cdr3_aa: CAISVGGGYTF
cdr3_nt: TGTGCCATCAGTGTGGGGGGTGGCTACACCTTC

clone_size: few
j_call: TRBJ1-5
d_call: TRBD1
v_call: TRBV6-1
cdr3_aa: CASKKGTGGNQPQHF
cdr3_nt: TGTGCCAGCAAAAAAGGGACAGGGGGCAATCAGCCCCAGCATTTT

clone_size: .
j_call: TRBJ2-3
d_call: .
v_call: TRBV4-1
cdr3_aa: CASSQVPRGRTDTQYF
cdr3_nt: TGCGCCAGTAGCCAAGTCCCGCGGGGGCGCACAGATACGCAGTATTTT

clone_size: .
j_call: TRBJ1-2
d_call: .
v_call: TRBV6-1
cdr3_aa: CATLRFLDYGYTF
cdr3_nt: TGTGCCACCCTCCGGTTCCTGGACTATGGCTACACCTTC

clone_size: few
j_call: TRBJ2-7
d_call: .
v_call: TRBV10-2
cdr3_aa: CASSKDKAGSSYEQYF
cdr3_nt: TGCGCCAGCAGTAAAGACAAAGCGGGCAGCTCCTACGAGCAGTACTTC

clone_size: .
j_call: TRBJ1-6
d_call: .
v_call: TRBV19
cdr3_aa: CASNLRDPFHSPLHF
cdr3_nt: TGTGCCAGTAACCTCCGGGATCCTTTCCATTCACCCCTCCACTTT

clone_size: .
j_call: TRBJ2-7
d_call: .
v_call: TRBV6-5
cdr3_aa: CASSYLPQGPYEQYF
cdr3_nt: TGTGCCAGCAGTTACCTCCCGCAGGGCCCCTACGAGCAGTACTTC

clone_size: .
j_call: TRBJ1-6
d_call: .
v_call: TRBV23-1
cdr3_aa: CASSQSRGWGAYNSPLHF
cdr3_nt: TGCGCCAGCAGTCAATCAAGAGGGTGGGGGGCCTATAATTCACCCCTCCACTTT

clone_size: once
j_call: TRBJ2-2
d_call: .
v_call: TRBV5-1
cdr3_aa: CASSFLASQNTGELFF
cdr3_nt: TGCGCCAGCAGCTTCTTGGCTTCTCAGAACACCGGGGAGCTGTTTTTT

clone_size: .
j_call: TRBJ2-7
d_call: .
v_call: TRBV6-6
cdr3_aa: CASSHTDRPYEQYF
cdr3_nt: TGTGCCAGCAGTCACACAGACAGACCCTACGAGCAGTACTTC

clone_size: .
j_call: TRBJ1-2
d_call: TRBD1
v_call: TRBV30
cdr3_aa: CAGNPGTGAYGYTF
cdr3_nt: TGTGCCGGTAACCCCGGGACAGGAGCCTATGGCTACACCTTC

clone_size: few
j_call: TRBJ1-3
d_call: .
v_call: TRBV6-7
cdr3_aa: CASSTLLGTLGNTIYF
cdr3_nt: TGTGCCAGCAGTACTCTTCTGGGCACACTTGGAAACACCATATATTTT

clone_size: .
j_call: TRBJ1-1
d_call: .
v_call: TRBV5-1
cdr3_aa: CASGKTVGAMNTEAFF
cdr3_nt: TGCGCCAGCGGAAAGACCGTGGGGGCGATGAACACTGAAGCTTTCTTT

clone_size: .
j_call: TRBJ2-5
d_call: TRBD2
v_call: TRBV10-3
cdr3_aa: CAIRQGGQETQYF
cdr3_nt: TGTGCCATCAGGCAGGGAGGGCAAGAGACCCAGTACTTC

clone_size: .
j_call: TRBJ1-4
d_call: TRBD1
v_call: TRBV27
cdr3_aa: CASSSNRGPAGEKLFF
cdr3_nt: TGTGCCAGCAGTAGTAACAGGGGGCCGGCGGGGGAAAAACTGTTTTTT

clone_size: .
j_call: TRBJ2-1
d_call: .
v_call: TRBV4-1
cdr3_aa: CASSQDTVLGIYNEQFF
cdr3_nt: TGCGCCAGCAGCCAAGATACGGTACTAGGTATCTACAATGAGCAGTTCTTC

clone_size: .
j_call: TRBJ2-1
d_call: .
v_call: TRBV7-8
cdr3_aa: CASSLERNNEQFF
cdr3_nt: TGTGCCAGCAGCTTAGAGCGCAACAATGAGCAGTTCTTC

clone_size: .
j_call: TRBJ1-5
d_call: .
v_call: TRBV7-9
cdr3_aa: CAPVGGVDQPQHF
cdr3_nt: TGTGCCCCAGTAGGGGGGGTCGATCAGCCCCAGCATTTT

clone_size: .
j_call: TRBJ2-3
d_call: TRBD2
v_call: TRBV7-8
cdr3_aa: CASSLKLAGAGTDTQYF
cdr3_nt: TGTGCCAGCAGCTTAAAACTAGCGGGGGCGGGGACAGATACGCAGTATTTT

clone_size: .
j_call: TRBJ2-1
d_call: TRBD2
v_call: TRBV5-1
cdr3_aa: CASSLEASGGPRGDEQFF
cdr3_nt: TGCGCCAGCAGCTTGGAGGCTAGCGGGGGACCCCGGGGGGATGAGCAGTTCTTC

clone_size: .
j_call: TRBJ2-1
d_call: .
v_call: TRBV7-2
cdr3_aa: CASTRNPDNNEQFF
cdr3_nt: TGTGCCAGCACCCGAAACCCGGACAACAATGAGCAGTTCTTC

clone_size: .
j_call: TRBJ1-1
d_call: .
v_call: TRBV6-5
cdr3_aa: CATGRATEAFF
cdr3_nt: TGTGCCACCGGGCGGGCCACTGAAGCTTTCTTT